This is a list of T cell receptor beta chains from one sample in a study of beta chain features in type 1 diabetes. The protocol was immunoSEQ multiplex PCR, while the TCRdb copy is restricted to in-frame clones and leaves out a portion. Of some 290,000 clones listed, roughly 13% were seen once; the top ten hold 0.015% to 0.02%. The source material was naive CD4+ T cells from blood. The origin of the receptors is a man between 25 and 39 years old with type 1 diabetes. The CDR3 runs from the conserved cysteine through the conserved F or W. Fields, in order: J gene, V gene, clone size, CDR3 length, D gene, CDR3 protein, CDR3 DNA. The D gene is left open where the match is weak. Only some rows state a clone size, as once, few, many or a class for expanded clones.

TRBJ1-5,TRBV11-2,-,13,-,CASSFARGQPQHF,TGTGCCAGCAGCTTTGCTCGAGGCCAGCCCCAGCATTTT
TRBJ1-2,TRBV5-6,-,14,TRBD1,CASSQGQGNYGYTF,TGTGCCAGCAGCCAAGGACAGGGGAACTATGGCTACACCTTC
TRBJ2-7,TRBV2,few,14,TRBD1,CASISGTGFYEQYF,TGTGCCAGCATCTCCGGGACAGGGTTTTACGAGCAGTACTTC
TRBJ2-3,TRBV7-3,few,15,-,CASSLGLADTDTQYF,TGTGCCAGCAGCTTAGGCTTAGCGGACACAGATACGCAGTATTTT
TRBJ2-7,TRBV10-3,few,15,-,CAISESGQPRNEQYF,TGTGCCATCAGTGAGTCTGGACAGCCCCGGAACGAGCAGTACTTC
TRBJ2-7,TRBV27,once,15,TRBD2,CASSLLAGGFNEQYF,TGTGCCAGCAGTCTATTAGCGGGAGGATTTAACGAGCAGTACTTC
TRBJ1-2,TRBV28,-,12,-,CASSLTDYGYTF,TGTGCCAGCAGTTTGACAGACTATGGCTACACCTTC
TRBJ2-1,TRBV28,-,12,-,CASSSRAREQFF,TGTGCCAGCAGTAGCAGGGCCCGGGAGCAGTTCTTC
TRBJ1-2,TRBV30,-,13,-,CAWSVIQGTGYTF,TGTGCCTGGAGTGTCATACAGGGAACTGGCTACACCTTC
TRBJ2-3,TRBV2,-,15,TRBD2,CASSTQGAGADTQYF,TGTGCCAGCAGCACCCAGGGAGCGGGAGCGGATACGCAGTATTTT
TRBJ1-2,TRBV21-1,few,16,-,CASSSGRGSAVYGYTF,TGTGCCAGCAGTTCGGGGCGGGGCTCGGCCGTCTATGGCTACACCTTC
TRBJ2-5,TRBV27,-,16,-,CASSFSLGSKQETQYF,TGTGCCAGCAGTTTCTCGTTGGGCAGTAAGCAAGAGACCCAGTACTTC
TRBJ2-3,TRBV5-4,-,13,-,CASSPTSTDTQYF,TGTGCCAGCAGTCCAACTAGCACAGATACGCAGTATTTT
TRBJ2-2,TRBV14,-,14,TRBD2,CASSSSGRHGELFF,TGTGCCAGCAGCTCTAGCGGGAGACACGGGGAGCTGTTTTTT
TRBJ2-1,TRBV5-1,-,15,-,CASSARGQSRDEQFF,TGCGCCAGCAGCGCCCGAGGACAGTCGCGGGATGAGCAGTTCTTC
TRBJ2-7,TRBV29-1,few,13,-,CSAIPGDGYEQYF,TGCAGCGCTATACCAGGGGACGGCTACGAGCAGTACTTC
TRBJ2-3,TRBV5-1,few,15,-,CASSVTAQGTDTQYF,TGCGCCAGCAGTGTGACAGCTCAAGGCACAGATACGCAGTATTTT
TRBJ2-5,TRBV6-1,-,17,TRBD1,CASSEDRQGPFMETQYF,TGTGCCAGCAGTGAAGACCGACAGGGACCGTTTATGGAGACCCAGTACTTC
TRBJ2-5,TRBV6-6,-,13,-,CASNLAGGETQYF,TGTGCCAGCAATTTGGCGGGTGGAGAGACCCAGTACTTC
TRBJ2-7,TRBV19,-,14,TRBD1,CASSLRDRGYEQYF,TGTGCCAGTAGTCTCAGGGACAGGGGCTACGAGCAGTACTTC
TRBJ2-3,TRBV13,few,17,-,CASSSHSQSYTPTRQYF,TGTGCCAGCAGCTCCCATTCACAGTCTTATACGCCCACAAGGCAGTATTTT
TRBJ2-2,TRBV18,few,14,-,CASSPERVTGELFF,TGTGCCAGCTCACCAGAGAGGGTCACCGGGGAGCTGTTTTTT
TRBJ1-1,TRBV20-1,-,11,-,CSAGPGTEAFF,TGCAGTGCTGGCCCGGGGACTGAAGCTTTCTTT
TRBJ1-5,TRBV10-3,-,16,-,CAISEALGRGNQPQHF,TGTGCCATCAGTGAAGCGTTAGGCAGGGGCAATCAGCCCCAGCATTTT
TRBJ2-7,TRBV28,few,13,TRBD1,CASWGTGSYEQYF,TGTGCCAGTTGGGGGACAGGGTCCTACGAGCAGTACTTC
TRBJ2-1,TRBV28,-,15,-,CASSLGGVSYNEQFF,TGTGCCAGCAGTTTAGGGGGCGTCTCCTACAATGAGCAGTTCTTC
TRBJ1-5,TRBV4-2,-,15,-,CASSQVWGPNQPQHF,TGTGCCAGCAGCCAAGTCTGGGGGCCCAATCAGCCCCAGCATTTT
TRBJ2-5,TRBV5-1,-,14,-,CASSGGPGEETQYF,TGCGCCAGCAGTGGCGGACCGGGGGAAGAGACCCAGTACTTC
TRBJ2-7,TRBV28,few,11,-,CASSPRDEQYF,TGTGCCAGCAGTCCTCGCGACGAGCAGTACTTC
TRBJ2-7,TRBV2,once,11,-,CASSDYYEQYF,TGTGCCAGCAGTGATTACTACGAGCAGTACTTC
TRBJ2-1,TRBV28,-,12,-,CSSWSSYNEQFF,TGTTCTAGCTGGAGCTCCTACAATGAGCAGTTCTTC
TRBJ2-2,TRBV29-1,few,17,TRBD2,CSVGGLAVNTNTGELFF,TGCAGCGTTGGAGGCCTAGCGGTAAATACGAACACCGGGGAGCTGTTTTTT
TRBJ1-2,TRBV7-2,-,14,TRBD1,CASSLDRRANGYTF,TGTGCCAGCAGCCTGGACAGGCGGGCTAATGGCTACACCTTC
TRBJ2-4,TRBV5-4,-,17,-,CASSTKTGKATKNIQYF,TGTGCCAGCAGCACCAAAACAGGAAAGGCAACCAAAAACATTCAGTACTTC
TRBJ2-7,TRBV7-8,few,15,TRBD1,CASNRGLTRLEEQYF,TGTGCCAGCAACAGGGGTTTAACCCGACTGGAGGAGCAGTACTTC
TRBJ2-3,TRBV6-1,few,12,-,CASNPSTDTQYF,TGTGCCAGCAATCCTAGCACAGATACGCAGTATTTT
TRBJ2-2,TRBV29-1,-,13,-,CSVDRENTGELFF,TGCAGCGTTGACAGGGAGAACACCGGGGAGCTGTTTTTT
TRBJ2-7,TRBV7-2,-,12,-,CASSSLKREQYF,TGTGCCAGCAGCTCCCTAAAGCGCGAGCAGTACTTC
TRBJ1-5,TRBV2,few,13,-,CASSEGGDQPQHF,TGTGCCAGCAGCGAAGGGGGGGATCAGCCCCAGCATTTT
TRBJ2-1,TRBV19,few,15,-,CASSMRSPSYNEQFF,TGTGCCAGTAGTATGAGGTCCCCCTCTTACAATGAGCAGTTCTTC
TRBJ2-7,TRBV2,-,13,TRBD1,CASSDLGGGEQYF,TGTGCCAGCAGTGATTTAGGGGGCGGCGAGCAGTACTTC
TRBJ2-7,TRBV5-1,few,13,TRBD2,CASSGGDYYEQYF,TGCGCCAGCAGTGGGGGGGACTACTACGAGCAGTACTTC
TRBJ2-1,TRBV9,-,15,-,CASSGIQGQYNEQFF,TGTGCCAGCAGCGGAATACAGGGTCAATACAATGAGCAGTTCTTC
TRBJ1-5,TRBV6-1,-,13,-,CASSESRNQPQHF,TGTGCCAGCAGTGAAAGCAGGAATCAGCCCCAGCATTTT
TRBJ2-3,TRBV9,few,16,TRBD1,CASSPRGTGGRDTQYF,TGTGCCAGCAGCCCCCGGGGGACAGGGGGAAGAGATACGCAGTATTTT
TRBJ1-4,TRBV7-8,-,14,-,CASSPGPFNEKLFF,TGTGCCAGCAGCCCTGGGCCCTTTAATGAAAAACTGTTTTTT
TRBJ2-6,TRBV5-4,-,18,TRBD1,CASSPRGQAYSGANVLTF,TGTGCCAGCAGCCCCCGGGGACAGGCTTACTCTGGGGCCAACGTCCTGACTTTC
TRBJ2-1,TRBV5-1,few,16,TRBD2,CASSPTSGRSYNEQFF,TGCGCCAGCAGCCCTACCAGCGGGAGGTCCTACAATGAGCAGTTCTTC
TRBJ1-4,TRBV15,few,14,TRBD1,CATSREGGGEKLFF,TGTGCCACCAGCAGAGAAGGGGGCGGTGAAAAACTGTTTTTT
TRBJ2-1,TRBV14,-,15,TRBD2,CASSLSGSRMDEQFF,TGTGCCAGCAGCCTGAGCGGGAGTCGGATGGATGAGCAGTTCTTC
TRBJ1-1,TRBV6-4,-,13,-,CASSPESEDTAFF,TGTGCCAGCAGTCCAGAGTCAGAGGATACGGCTTTCTTT
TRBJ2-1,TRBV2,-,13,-,CASSLTGVNEQFF,TGTGCCAGCAGCCTTACAGGAGTCAATGAGCAGTTCTTC
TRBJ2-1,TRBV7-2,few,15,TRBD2,CASSLVPSGANEQFF,TGTGCCAGCAGCTTAGTTCCTAGCGGGGCTAATGAGCAGTTCTTC
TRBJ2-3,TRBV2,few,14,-,CASSETSLADTQYF,TGTGCCAGCAGTGAAACCTCACTAGCAGATACGCAGTATTTT
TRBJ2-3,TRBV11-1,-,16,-,CASSLRVGVGTDTQYF,TGTGCCAGCAGCTTGCGGGTGGGAGTTGGCACAGATACGCAGTATTTT
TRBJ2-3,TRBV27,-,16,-,CASSWHRVGRGDTQYF,TGTGCCAGCAGCTGGCACAGGGTGGGGAGGGGAGATACGCAGTATTTT
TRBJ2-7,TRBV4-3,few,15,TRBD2,CASSRTSGRTYEQYF,TGCGCCAGCAGCAGGACTAGCGGGAGGACCTACGAGCAGTACTTC
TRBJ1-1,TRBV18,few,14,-,CASSPVGENTEAFF,TGTGCCAGCTCACCCGTCGGGGAGAACACTGAAGCTTTCTTT
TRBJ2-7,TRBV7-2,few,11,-,CASSPLYEQYF,TGTGCCAGCAGCCCCTTATACGAGCAGTACTTC